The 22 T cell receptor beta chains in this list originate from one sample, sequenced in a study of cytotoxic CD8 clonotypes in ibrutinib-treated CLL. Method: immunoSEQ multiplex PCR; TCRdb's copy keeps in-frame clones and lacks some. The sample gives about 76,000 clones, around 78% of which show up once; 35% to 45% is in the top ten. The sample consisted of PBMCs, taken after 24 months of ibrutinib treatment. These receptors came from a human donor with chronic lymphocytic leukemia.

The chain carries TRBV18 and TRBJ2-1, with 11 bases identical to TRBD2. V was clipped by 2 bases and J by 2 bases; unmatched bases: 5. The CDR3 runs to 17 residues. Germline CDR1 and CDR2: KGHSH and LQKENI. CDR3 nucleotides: TGTGCCAGCTCACCATCAGGACTAGCGGGTGCCTACAATGAGCAGTTCTTC. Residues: CASSPSGLAGAYNEQFF.

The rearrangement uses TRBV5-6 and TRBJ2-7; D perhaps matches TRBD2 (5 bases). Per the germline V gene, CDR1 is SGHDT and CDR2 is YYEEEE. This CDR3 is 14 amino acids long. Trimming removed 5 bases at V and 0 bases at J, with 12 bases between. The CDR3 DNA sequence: TGTGCCAGCAGTTTTGCTAGCCTCTCCTACGAGCAGTACTTC. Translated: CASSFASLSYEQYF.

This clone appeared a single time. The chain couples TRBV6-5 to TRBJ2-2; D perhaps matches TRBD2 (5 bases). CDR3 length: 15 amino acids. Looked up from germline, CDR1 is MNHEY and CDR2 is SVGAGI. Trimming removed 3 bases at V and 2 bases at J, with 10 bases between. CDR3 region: CASSYLGRNTGELFF. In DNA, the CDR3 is TGTGCCAGCAGTTATCTGGGGAGAAACACCGGGGAGCTGTTTTTT.

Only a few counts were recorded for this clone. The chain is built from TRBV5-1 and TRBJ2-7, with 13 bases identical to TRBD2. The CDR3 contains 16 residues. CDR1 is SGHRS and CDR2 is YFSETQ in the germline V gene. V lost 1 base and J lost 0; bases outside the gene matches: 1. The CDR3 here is CASSLRTSGSSYEQYF. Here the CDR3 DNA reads TGCGCCAGCAGCTTGCGGACTAGCGGGAGCTCCTACGAGCAGTACTTC.

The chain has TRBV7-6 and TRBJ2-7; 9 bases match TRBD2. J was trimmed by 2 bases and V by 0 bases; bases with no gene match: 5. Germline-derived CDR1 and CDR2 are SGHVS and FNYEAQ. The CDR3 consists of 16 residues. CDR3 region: CASSLAPAGGPYEQYF. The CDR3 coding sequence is TGTGCCAGCAGCTTAGCGCCAGCGGGAGGACCCTACGAGCAGTACTTC.

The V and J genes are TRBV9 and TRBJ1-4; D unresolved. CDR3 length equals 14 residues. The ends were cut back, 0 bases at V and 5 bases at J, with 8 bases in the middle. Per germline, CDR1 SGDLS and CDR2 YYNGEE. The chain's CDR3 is CASSVGQDNEKLFF. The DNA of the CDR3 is TGTGCCAGCAGCGTAGGCCAGGACAATGAAAAACTGTTTTTT. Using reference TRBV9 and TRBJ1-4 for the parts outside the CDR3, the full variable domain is DSGVTQTPKHLITATGQRVTLRCSPRSGDLSVYWYQQSLDQGLQFLIQYYNGEERAKGNILERFSAQQFPDLHSELNLSSLELGDSALYFCASSVGQDNEKLFFGSGTQLSVL.

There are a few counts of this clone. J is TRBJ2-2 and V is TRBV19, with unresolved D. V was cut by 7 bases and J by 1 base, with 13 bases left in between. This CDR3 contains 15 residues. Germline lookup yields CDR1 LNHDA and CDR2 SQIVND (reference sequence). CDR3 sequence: CASKETDLNTGELFF. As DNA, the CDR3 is TGTGCCAGTAAGGAGACGGACCTGAACACCGGGGAGCTGTTTTTT. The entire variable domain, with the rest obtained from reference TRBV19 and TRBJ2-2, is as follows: DGGITQSPKYLFRKEGQNVTLSCEQNLNHDAMYWYRQDPGQGLRLIYYSQIVNDFQKGDIAEGYSVSREKKESFPLTVTSAQKNPTAFYLCASKETDLNTGELFFGEGSRLTVL.

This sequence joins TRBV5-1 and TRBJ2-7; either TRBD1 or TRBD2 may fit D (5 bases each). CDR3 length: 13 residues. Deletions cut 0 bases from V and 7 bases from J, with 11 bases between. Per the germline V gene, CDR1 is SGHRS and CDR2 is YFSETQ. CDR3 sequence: CASSLGGTGEQYF. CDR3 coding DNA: TGCGCCAGCAGCTTGGGTGGGACGGGGGAGCAGTACTTC. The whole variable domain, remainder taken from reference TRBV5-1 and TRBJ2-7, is KAGVTQTPRYLIKTRGQQVTLSCSPISGHRSVSWYQQTPGQGLQFLFEYFSETQRNKGNFPGRFSGRQFSNSRSEMNVSTLELGDSALYLCASSLGGTGEQYFGPGTRLTVT.

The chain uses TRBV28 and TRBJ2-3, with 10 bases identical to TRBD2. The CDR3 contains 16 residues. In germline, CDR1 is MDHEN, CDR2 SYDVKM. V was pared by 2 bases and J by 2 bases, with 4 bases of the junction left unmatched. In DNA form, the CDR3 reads TGTGCCAGCAGTTTAGGACTAGCGGAAAACACAGATACGCAGTATTTT. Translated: CASSLGLAENTDTQYF.

The CDR3 region is CASSGQALPDEKLFF. In DNA form, the CDR3 reads TGTGCCAGCAGCGGCCAAGCGTTACCGGATGAAAAACTGTTTTTT. This chain links TRBV6-1 with TRBJ1-4; D uncertain. This CDR3 contains 15 residues. Looked up from germline, CDR1 is MNHNS and CDR2 is SASEGT. Deletions cut 6 bases from V and 6 bases from J, with 17 bases between.

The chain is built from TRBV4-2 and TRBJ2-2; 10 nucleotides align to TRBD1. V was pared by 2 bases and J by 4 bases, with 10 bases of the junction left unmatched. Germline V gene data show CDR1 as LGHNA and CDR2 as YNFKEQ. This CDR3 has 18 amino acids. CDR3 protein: CASSQLAGQGGRTGELFF. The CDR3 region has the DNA TGTGCCAGCAGCCAATTAGCTGGACAGGGGGGTCGCACCGGGGAGCTGTTTTTT.

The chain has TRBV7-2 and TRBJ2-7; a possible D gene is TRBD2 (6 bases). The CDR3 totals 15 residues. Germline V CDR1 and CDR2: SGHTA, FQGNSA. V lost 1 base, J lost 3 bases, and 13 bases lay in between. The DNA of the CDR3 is TGTGCCAGCAGCTTAGTCCCGGGAGTTATCTACGAGCAGTACTTC. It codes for CASSLVPGVIYEQYF.

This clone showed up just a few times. The CDR3 sequence is CASSFRMNTEAFF. For the CDR3, the DNA is TGTGCCAGCAGCTTTCGGATGAACACTGAAGCTTTCTTT. V and J are TRBV7-3 and TRBJ1-1, with D uncertain. This CDR3 is built from 13 residues. Germline CDR1 is SGHTA and CDR2 is FQGTGA. V lost 3 bases and J lost 0, with 5 bases in between. Looking up the rest from reference TRBV7-3 and TRBJ1-1 gives the full variable domain: GAGVSQTPSNKVTEKGKYVELRCDPISGHTALYWYRQSLGQGPEFLIYFQGTGAADDSGLPNDRFFAVRPEGSVSTLKIQRTERGDSAVYLCASSFRMNTEAFFGQGTRLTVV.

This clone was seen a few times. The CDR3 region has the DNA TGTGCCAGCAGTGTTGCGGGGGGCGGAAACACCATATATTTT. Translated: CASSVAGGGNTIYF. The chain couples TRBV2 to TRBJ1-3; maybe TRBD1 (6 bases). Germline V gene data show CDR1 as SNHLY and CDR2 as FYNNEI. V lost 4 bases and J 4 bases, leaving 11 bases between the germline ends. This CDR3 is built from 14 residues.

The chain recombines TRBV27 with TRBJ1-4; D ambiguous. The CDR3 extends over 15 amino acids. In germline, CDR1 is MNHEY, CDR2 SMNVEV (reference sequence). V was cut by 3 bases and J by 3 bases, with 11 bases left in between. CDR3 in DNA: TGTGCCAGCAGTTTCAGTCCTGCTCCTAATGAAAAACTGTTTTTT. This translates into CASSFSPAPNEKLFF.

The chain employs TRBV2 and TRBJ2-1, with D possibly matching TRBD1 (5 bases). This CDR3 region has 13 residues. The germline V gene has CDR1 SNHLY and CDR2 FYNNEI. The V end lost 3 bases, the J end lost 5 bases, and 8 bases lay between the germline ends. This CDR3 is CASSEGQNNEQFF. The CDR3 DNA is TGTGCCAGCAGTGAGGGGCAGAACAATGAGCAGTTCTTC.

The CDR3 sequence: CSATPQETQYF. The CDR3 DNA is TGCAGTGCTACACCGCAAGAGACCCAGTACTTC. The genes are TRBV20-1 and TRBJ2-5, with no clear D. Deletions cut 4 bases from V and 2 bases from J, with 5 bases between. Germline values: CDR1 DFQATT, CDR2 SNEGSKA (reference sequence). The CDR3 runs 11 residues.

The CDR3 here is CASEDSMNTEAFF. CDR3 coding DNA: TGTGCCAGCGAGGACTCCATGAACACTGAAGCTTTCTTT. The chain joins TRBV7-9 to TRBJ1-1, with D uncertain. The CDR3 contains 13 residues. V was clipped by 8 bases and J by 0 bases, with 10 bases between them. CDR1 and CDR2 (germline): SEHNR, FQNEAQ (reference sequence).

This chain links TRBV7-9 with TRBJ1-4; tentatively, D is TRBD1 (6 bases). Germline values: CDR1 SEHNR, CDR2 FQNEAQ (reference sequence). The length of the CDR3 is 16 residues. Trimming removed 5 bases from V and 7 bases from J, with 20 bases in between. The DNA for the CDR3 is TGTGCCAGCAGCAGGTACAGGGATGATGACGGTGAAAAACTGTTTTTT. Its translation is CASSRYRDDDGEKLFF.

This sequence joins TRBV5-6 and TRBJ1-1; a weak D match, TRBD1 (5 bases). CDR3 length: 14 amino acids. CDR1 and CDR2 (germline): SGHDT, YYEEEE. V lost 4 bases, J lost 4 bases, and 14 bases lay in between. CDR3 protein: CASSTEGVVTEAFF. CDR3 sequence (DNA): TGTGCCAGCAGCACCGAAGGGGTCGTCACTGAAGCTTTCTTT.

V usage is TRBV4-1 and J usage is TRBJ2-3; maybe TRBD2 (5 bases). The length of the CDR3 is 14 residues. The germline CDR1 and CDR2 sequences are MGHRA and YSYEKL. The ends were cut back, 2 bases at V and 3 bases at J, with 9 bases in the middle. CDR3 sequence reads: CASSQQLVTDTQYF. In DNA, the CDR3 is TGCGCCAGCAGCCAACAACTAGTTACAGATACGCAGTATTTT.

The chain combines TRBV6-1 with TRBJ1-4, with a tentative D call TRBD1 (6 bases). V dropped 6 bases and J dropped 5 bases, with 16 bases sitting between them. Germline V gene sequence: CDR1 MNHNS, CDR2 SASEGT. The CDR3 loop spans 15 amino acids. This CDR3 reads CASRQRGGSNEKLFF. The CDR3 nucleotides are TGTGCCAGCAGACAGAGGGGGGGCTCCAATGAAAAACTGTTTTTT.